These T cell receptor beta chains were read from a single sample in a study of cytomegalovirus exposure and HLA in healthy donors. The repertoire was sequenced with immunoSEQ multiplex PCR; TCRdb's copy has only in-frame clones and lacks some. The table shows more than 150,000 clones, with roughly 78% occurring only once. Input material: PBMCs. Source of these receptors: a girl aged 10 to 17 in good health and CMV-seropositive. The CDR3 runs from the conserved cysteine through the conserved F or W. D genes are given only for firm matches. Some rows have no size entry. The others give once, few or many, or a class for an expanded clone.

>TRBV5-1|NA|TRBJ2-5|15|NA
TGCGCCAGCAGCTTGGTAGCCCTAGAAGGAGAGACCCAGTACTTC
CASSLVALEGETQYF
>TRBV7-9|NA|TRBJ2-7|14|NA
TGTGCCAGCCACAGCGGGCAGGGGGCCTACGAGCAGTACTTC
CASHSGQGAYEQYF
>TRBV2|NA|TRBJ2-1|13|NA
TGTGCCAGCAGCAGGACACCCTACAATGAGCAGTTCTTC
CASSRTPYNEQFF
>TRBV30|NA|TRBJ2-7|14|NA
TGTGCCACGAGGATGGGTGGCGAATCCTACGAGCAGTACTTC
CATRMGGESYEQYF
>TRBV6-5|NA|TRBJ2-7|15|NA
TGTGCCAGCAGCGTTGACTCCTCCGGATCCTACGAGCAGTACTTC
CASSVDSSGSYEQYF
>TRBV9|TRBD2|TRBJ2-5|16|NA
TGTGCCAGCAGCCCGGGACTAGCGGGGGGAGGGGAGACCCAGTACTTC
CASSPGLAGGGETQYF
>TRBV5-1|NA|TRBJ2-7|15|once
TGCGCCAGCAGCGTGGTTGGGACATCCACCTACGAGCAGTACTTC
CASSVVGTSTYEQYF
>TRBV9|NA|TRBJ2-3|18|few
TGTGCCAGCAGCGTAGACACGACGGGGGAGCGCTCCACAGATACGCAGTATTTT
CASSVDTTGERSTDTQYF
>TRBV10-3|TRBD1|TRBJ1-2|14|NA
TGTGCCATCAGAGCCGACAGGGAAGAATATGGCTACACCTTC
CAIRADREEYGYTF
>TRBV5-1|NA|TRBJ2-5|13|NA
TGCGCCAGCAGCTTGGACACCCAAGAGACCCAGTACTTC
CASSLDTQETQYF
>TRBV9|TRBD1|TRBJ1-3|15|NA
TGTGCCAGCAGCGCACAGGGGACATCTGGAAACACCATATATTTT
CASSAQGTSGNTIYF
>TRBV5-3|TRBD1|TRBJ1-1|16|once
TGTGCCAGAAGCTTACGACAGGGTGATAGAATCACTGAAGCTTTCTTT
CARSLRQGDRITEAFF
>TRBV27|TRBD1|TRBJ1-6|15|NA
TGTGCCAGCAGGCCCGGGACAGGGGTGAATTCACCCCTCCACTTT
CASRPGTGVNSPLHF
>TRBV30|TRBD1|TRBJ2-7|15|NA
TGTGCCTGGAGCCGATGGGACAGGGGTGCCTACGAGCAGTACTTC
CAWSRWDRGAYEQYF
>TRBV9|NA|TRBJ1-6|16|NA
TGTGCCAGCAGCGTAGCCGACAGCAAACTTAATTCACCCCTCCACTTT
CASSVADSKLNSPLHF
>TRBV19|TRBD2|TRBJ2-3|14|NA
TGTGCCAGAACCCAGCGGGGAGCGACAGATACGCAGTATTTT
CARTQRGATDTQYF
>TRBV2|TRBD1|TRBJ1-5|16|once
TGTGCCAGCAGTGAATTCGACAGGGATCGCAATCAGCCCCAGCATTTT
CASSEFDRDRNQPQHF
>TRBV5-4|NA|TRBJ1-2|14|NA
TGTGCCAGCAGCTTGGACTGGAGCGCCTATGGCTACACCTTC
CASSLDWSAYGYTF
>TRBV10-3|NA|TRBJ1-1|13|NA
TGTGCCATCAGGGAGACACCGCACACTGAAGCTTTCTTT
CAIRETPHTEAFF
>TRBV9|NA|TRBJ2-1|16|NA
TGTGCCAGCAGCACCAACCCCGGGACATTATACAATGAGCAGTTCTTC
CASSTNPGTLYNEQFF
>TRBV6-5|TRBD1|TRBJ1-3|14|NA
TGTGCCAGCAGTTACGGACAGGATAGAAACACCATATATTTT
CASSYGQDRNTIYF
>TRBV10-3|NA|TRBJ2-5|15|NA
TGTGCCATCAGGCCGGGTGCGGGGGCAAAAGAGACCCAGTACTTC
CAIRPGAGAKETQYF
>TRBV9|TRBD1|TRBJ2-5|14|NA
TGTGCCAGCAGCGTAGGACAGGGGGCTGAGACCCAGTACTTC
CASSVGQGAETQYF
>TRBV20-1|NA|TRBJ1-6|10|NA
TGCAGTGCAGGGGAGGAGCCCCTCCACTTT
CSAGEEPLHF
>TRBV11-2|NA|TRBJ2-5|14|NA
TGTGCCAGCAGCTTATCTCGTCTCCCCGTGACCCAGTACTTC
CASSLSRLPVTQYF
>TRBV7-8|NA|TRBJ2-7|12|few
TGTGCCAGCAGTTCGAGCTCCTACGAGCAGTACTTC
CASSSSSYEQYF
>TRBV6-5|NA|TRBJ2-5|13|NA
TGTGCCAGCAGGGATGAGGGCCAAGAGACCCAGTACTTC
CASRDEGQETQYF
>TRBV25-1|NA|TRBJ1-6|15|NA
TGTGCCAGCAGTGAATCAGGGGTAATAAATTCACCCCTCCACTTT
CASSESGVINSPLHF
>TRBV2|NA|TRBJ1-1|13|NA
TGTGCCAGCAGTGAGTGGCAGAACACTGAAGCTTTCTTT
CASSEWQNTEAFF
>TRBV27|TRBD1|TRBJ2-7|19|NA
TGTGCCAGCAGTTCGCCGGGACAGGGGCCGAGGGGCGGGGGGCTGGAGCAGTACTTC
CASSSPGQGPRGGGLEQYF
>TRBV13|TRBD1|TRBJ1-3|15|NA
TGTGCCAGCAGCCCAAGGACAGGGGACGGAAACACCATATATTTT
CASSPRTGDGNTIYF
>TRBV12-5|TRBD2|TRBJ2-1|15|NA
TGTGCTAGTGGCTCCCCCAGCGGGGGGCACAATGAGCAGTTCTTC
CASGSPSGGHNEQFF
>TRBV2|NA|TRBJ1-2|13|NA
TGTGCCAGCAGTGAAGTGAGTGGCTATGGCTACACCTTC
CASSEVSGYGYTF
>TRBV25-1|NA|TRBJ1-6|14|NA
TGTGCCAGCAGTGACAGCTCCTATAATTCACCCCTCCACTTT
CASSDSSYNSPLHF
>TRBV28|TRBD2|TRBJ2-3|15|NA
TGTGCCAGCAGGGGGAGCGGGGGGGCCGAAGATACGCAGTATTTT
CASRGSGGAEDTQYF
>TRBV11-3|NA|TRBJ1-5|13|NA
TGTGCCAGCAGCTTGCAAGGGGGGGGGCCCCAGCATTTT
CASSLQGGGPQHF
>TRBV9|NA|TRBJ1-5|15|NA
TGTGCCAGCAGCGTAGCTCCAGGGCTTGATCAGCCCCAGCATTTT
CASSVAPGLDQPQHF
>TRBV5-6|TRBD1|TRBJ1-3|15|NA
TGTGCCAGCAGCTCGACAGGGTACTCTGGAAACACCATATATTTT
CASSSTGYSGNTIYF
>TRBV6-5|NA|TRBJ1-1|14|NA
TGTGCCAGCAGTTACAACGGGGGGGGCACTGAAGCTTTCTTT
CASSYNGGGTEAFF
>TRBV6-1|NA|TRBJ1-1|17|NA
TGTGCCAGCAGTGAGAGAGCAGGGGTGGTGGGGAACACTGAAGCTTTCTTT
CASSERAGVVGNTEAFF
>TRBV29-1|NA|TRBJ1-2|12|NA
TGCAGCGTTGAGGGCGGGGTTGTAAGCTACACCTTC
CSVEGGVVSYTF
>TRBV25-1|TRBD1|TRBJ1-2|13|NA
TGTGCCAGCAGTGCGGGACAGGGGTATGGCTACACCTTC
CASSAGQGYGYTF
>TRBV7-6|NA|TRBJ2-7|13|NA
TGTGCCAGCAGCTTAGAGCGCACCTACGAGCAGTACTTC
CASSLERTYEQYF
>TRBV5-6|TRBD1|TRBJ2-5|19|NA
TGTGCCAGCAGCTTGTTTGGCGCGACCGCAGGGGGTCCCCAAGAGACCCAGTACTTC
CASSLFGATAGGPQETQYF
>TRBV5-8|TRBD1|TRBJ1-2|13|NA
TGTGCCAGCAGCCCCCGACAGGGGGATGGCTACACCTTC
CASSPRQGDGYTF
>TRBV30|TRBD1|TRBJ2-2|13|NA
TGTGCCTGTGGGACAGGGGGTACCGGGGAGCTGTTTTTT
CACGTGGTGELFF
>TRBV11-2|NA|TRBJ1-6|14|few
TGTGCCAGCAGCCCCCAGGTTATTAATTCACCCCTCCACTTT
CASSPQVINSPLHF
>TRBV30|NA|TRBJ1-4|15|NA
TGTGCCTCAAGCCGGCAGGGCACAACTAATGAAAAACTGTTTTTT
CASSRQGTTNEKLFF
>TRBV6-5|TRBD1|TRBJ1-5|14|NA
TGTGCCAGCAGAAGGACAGGGAGCAATCAGCCCCAGCATTTT
CASRRTGSNQPQHF
>TRBV27|NA|TRBJ1-2|16|NA
TGTGCCAGCAGTTTATCGGCGGGGGGTTACGACTATGGCTACACCTTC
CASSLSAGGYDYGYTF
>TRBV15|TRBD2|TRBJ2-1|19|NA
TGTGCCACCAGCATCACATGGGGACTAGCGGGGGGGACCTACAATGAGCAGTTCTTC
CATSITWGLAGGTYNEQFF
>TRBV28|TRBD1|TRBJ2-3|15|NA
TGTGCCAGCTTGCCCCGGACAGGGGGTGTAGATACGCAGTATTTT
CASLPRTGGVDTQYF
>TRBV6-5|NA|TRBJ2-7|12|few
TGTGCCAGCACGCAAACAACGGGCGAGCAGTACTTC
CASTQTTGEQYF
>TRBV10-1|TRBD2|TRBJ2-1|15|few
TGCGCCAGCAGTGAGAGTCTAGCGGGGGGTTATGAGCAGTTCTTC
CASSESLAGGYEQFF